Listed here are 6 T cell receptor beta chains from one sample, sequenced in a study of cytomegalovirus exposure and HLA in healthy donors. Primers included in the PCR were 60 Vbeta and 13 Jbeta primers. Using immunoSEQ multiplex PCR, the repertoire was profiled, and TCRdb retains in-frame clones only, with some absent. In the table there are 95,000 to 150,000 clones, around three quarters of which are singletons. Material: PBMCs. The receptors shown here come from a woman aged 40 to 50 in good health and CMV-seropositive.

This chain connects TRBV7-8 to TRBJ2-3; the match to TRBD1 covers 9 bases. The germline V gene encodes CDR1 SGHVS and CDR2 FQNEAQ. The CDR3 has 16 amino acids. V was clipped by 2 bases and J by 1 base; unmatched bases: 4. The CDR3 sequence is CASSLRQGDGTDTQYF. The CDR3 DNA is TGTGCCAGCAGCTTACGACAGGGGGACGGCACAGATACGCAGTATTTT.

Worth noting for this clone: The same CDR3 is also encoded by other DNA sequences in this sample. V usage is TRBV9 and J usage is TRBJ1-6; TRBD1 agrees at 9 bases. The J segment lost 9 bases and the V segment lost 2 bases, leaving 6 bases of the junction unmatched. The CDR3 runs 15 residues. Germline CDR1 is SGDLS and CDR2 is YYNGEE. The CDR3 coding sequence is TGTGCCAGCAGCGTCGCCGGGACAGGGTCTTCACCCCTCCACTTT. This codes for CASSVAGTGSSPLHF.

This chain connects TRBV4-1 to TRBJ2-2; maybe TRBD1 (6 bases). Germline assignment: CDR1 MGHRA and CDR2 YSYEKL. Trimming cost V 6 bases and J 5 bases, with 16 bases left between them. The CDR3 is 15 residues long. The CDR3 reads CASSLGALGTGELFF. The DNA for the CDR3 is TGCGCCAGCAGTCTGGGGGCACTCGGGACCGGGGAGCTGTTTTTT.

The rearrangement joins TRBV19 to TRBJ2-2, with a possible D match to TRBD1 (6 bases). CDR3 length: 14 amino acids. V lost 8 bases and J 6 bases, leaving 16 bases between the germline ends. Per the germline V gene, CDR1 is LNHDA and CDR2 is SQIVND (reference sequence). The CDR3 region is CASHLVRGPGELFF. CDR3 sequence (DNA): TGTGCCAGTCACCTGGTCAGGGGCCCCGGGGAGCTGTTTTTT.

V usage is TRBV5-8 and J usage is TRBJ2-3; perhaps TRBD1 as D (5 bases). Germline CDR1 SGHTS, CDR2 YDEGEE. Trimming shortened V by 2 bases and J by 0 bases, and 7 bases separated the two germline ends. The CDR3 is made up of 14 amino acids. This CDR3 reads CASSFRASTDTQYF. CDR3 bases: TGTGCCAGCAGCTTCAGGGCTAGCACAGATACGCAGTATTTT.

Only a few counts were recorded for this clone. This chain joins TRBV5-4 and TRBJ2-3; TRBD1 matches 9 bases. The CDR3 length is 15 residues. The trim removed 4 bases at V and 4 bases at J, leaving 7 bases unmatched. CDR1 SGHNT and CDR2 YYREEE come from the germline V gene (reference sequence). The CDR3: CASSIRDRESDTQYF. In DNA form, the CDR3 reads TGTGCCAGCAGCATCCGGGACAGGGAGTCAGATACGCAGTATTTT.